This is a list of T cell receptor beta chains from one sample in a study of tissue T cells after allogeneic stem cell transplantation. Repertoires were generated with immunoSEQ multiplex PCR, while TCRdb's copy carries only in-frame clones and drops some. The repertoire holds fewer than 30,000 clones, with 85% as singletons. Here the sequenced sample was blood, taken before transplantation. These receptors were taken from a woman aged 18-55 years who later had graft-versus-host disease after an allogeneic stem cell transplant. CDR3s include the opening cysteine and the closing phenylalanine or tryptophan. The order of the fields is CDR3 length, D gene, V gene, clone size, J gene, CDR3 DNA, CDR3 protein. A D gene is named only where the DNA matches it firmly. Size tells how often a clone was seen (once, few, many) or the class of an expanded clone, and some rows leave it out.

17	TRBD2	TRBV5-1	.	TRBJ2-3	TGCGCCAGCAGCGCAGCCGAAGCGGGAGTCTATGCAGATACGCAGTATTTT	CASSAAEAGVYADTQYF
16	TRBD2	TRBV24-1	.	TRBJ2-3	TGTGCCACCAGTGATCGGACTAGCGGTAGCACAGATACGCAGTATTTT	CATSDRTSGSTDTQYF
14	.	TRBV24-1	.	TRBJ2-3	TGTGCCACCAGTGAATTTCAGGGGATAGATACGCAGTATTTT	CATSEFQGIDTQYF
17	.	TRBV4-1	once	TRBJ2-1	TGCGCCAGCAGCCAGCCTGATATGGGCTTCTCCTACAATGAGCAGTTCTTC	CASSQPDMGFSYNEQFF
11	.	TRBV20-1	.	TRBJ2-5	TGCAGTGCTCGGCCCTTTAACACCCAGTACTTC	CSARPFNTQYF
15	.	TRBV27	.	TRBJ2-7	TGTGCCAGCAGTTTATGGAGTCAGGGGGGGTACGAGCAGTACTTC	CASSLWSQGGYEQYF
16	.	TRBV4-3	.	TRBJ2-1	TGCGCCAGCAGCCAAAGGACGGGTAGCTCCTACAATGAGCAGTTCTTC	CASSQRTGSSYNEQFF
14	TRBD1	TRBV18	few	TRBJ2-1	TGTGCCAGCTCACCACTGGGACAGGGGGATGAGCAGTTCTTC	CASSPLGQGDEQFF
16	.	TRBV19	.	TRBJ2-3	TGTGCCAGTAGTATAGTCAGGTCCTCTGGCACAGATACGCAGTATTTT	CASSIVRSSGTDTQYF
14	.	TRBV28	.	TRBJ1-2	TGTGCCAGCAGTTTAGGCGGAGCTAACTATGGCTACACCTTC	CASSLGGANYGYTF
11	.	TRBV20-1	.	TRBJ1-2	TGCAGTGCTATCGACGCGAGTGGCTACACCTTC	CSAIDASGYTF
17	.	TRBV18	.	TRBJ1-2	TGTGCCAGCTCACCAGAGCACGGTAGACAGTTTTCTTATGGCTACACCTTC	CASSPEHGRQFSYGYTF
14	.	TRBV7-2	.	TRBJ2-1	TGTGCCAGCAGCTTAGCTTCGGGGTGGAATGAGCAGTTCTTC	CASSLASGWNEQFF
15	TRBD1	TRBV7-8	.	TRBJ1-4	TGTGCCAGCAGCTTAGGTGGGACAGTGGGTGAAAAACTGTTTTTT	CASSLGGTVGEKLFF
17	TRBD2	TRBV4-3	.	TRBJ2-1	TGCGCCAGCAGCCAAGATACTAGCGGGGCCACTTACAATGAGCAGTTCTTC	CASSQDTSGATYNEQFF
15	.	TRBV5-6	.	TRBJ1-2	TGTGCCAGCAGCTTGGGTGGGGGCAGCATCTATGGCTACACCTTC	CASSLGGGSIYGYTF
14	.	TRBV21-1	.	TRBJ2-7	TGTGCCAGAGCAAGGTTGGGAGCGGAGTACGAGCAGTACTTC	CARARLGAEYEQYF
11	.	TRBV5-8	once	TRBJ1-1	TGTGCCAGCAGCGATTTGGGGTTTGCTTTCTTT	CASSDLGFAFF
13	.	TRBV14	.	TRBJ1-1	TGTGCCAGCAGCAATTATAGGGACGGTGAAGCTTTCTTT	CASSNYRDGEAFF
14	.	TRBV5-1	.	TRBJ1-5	TGCGCCAGCGACCCCGCCGGAGGTGGACAGCCCCAGCATTTT	CASDPAGGGQPQHF
15	TRBD2	TRBV19	.	TRBJ2-1	TGTGCCAGTAGTAGCGGGAGGGTCTCCTACAATGAGCAGTTCTTC	CASSSGRVSYNEQFF
12	.	TRBV9	.	TRBJ1-3	TGTGCCAGCAGCCCAGAGGATGACACCATATATTTT	CASSPEDDTIYF
12	TRBD1	TRBV6-5	.	TRBJ1-4	TGTGCCAGCAGTACCAGACAGGGAAAACTGTTTTTT	CASSTRQGKLFF